The 2 T cell receptor beta chains presented below share a single source sample, sequenced in a study of shared T cell receptors in the human thymus. TCRdb's table, derived via immunoSEQ multiplex PCR, lists solely in-frame clones and lacks some. This sample has about 380,000 clones; 95% occur once, and the top ten carry roughly 0.02%. The material sequenced was thymocytes. These receptor sequences come from a human donor.

This clone appeared a single time. The V call is TRBV5-6, the J call TRBJ2-7, with D possibly TRBD1 on 6 matching bases. The CDR3 loop spans 15 amino acids. Deletions cut 4 bases from V and 3 bases from J, with 17 bases between. CDR1 is SGHDT, CDR2 YYEEEE, per germline. In nucleotides, the CDR3 is TGTGCCAGCAGCCCGACAGGAGCTCACTACTACGAGCAGTACTTC. This translates into CASSPTGAHYYEQYF.

This rearrangement joins TRBV30 to TRBJ1-4; 7 bases are a match to TRBD1. After removal of 3 bases from V and 6 bases from J, the junction contained 10 bases not matched to a gene. Per germline, CDR1 GTSNPN and CDR2 SVGIG (reference sequence). This CDR3 has 15 residues. The CDR3 region is CAWRAGGGYDEKLFF. The CDR3 DNA reads TGTGCCTGGAGGGCAGGGGGTGGATACGATGAAAAACTGTTTTTT. Combining the CDR3 with reference TRBV30 and TRBJ1-4 gives the whole variable domain SQTIHQWPATLVQPVGSPLSLECTVEGTSNPNLYWYRQAAGRGLQLLFYSVGIGQISSEVPQNLSASRPQDRQFILSSKKLLLSDSGFYLCAWRAGGGYDEKLFFGSGTQLSVL.